One T cell receptor beta chain is described in this entry. The entry originates in a study of blood T cell repertoires in COVID-19. Study details: From T cells, B-cell-depleted T cells, or PBMCs came the material, which was cDNA or gDNA.

This CDR3 is 16 amino acids long. Germline values: CDR1 LNHDA, CDR2 SQIVND (reference sequence). The V gene lost 5 bases and the J gene lost 7 bases, with 21 bases spanning the gap. Clones were read by immunoSEQ multiplex PCR, and TCRdb kept only the in-frame ones, dropping some. The sample has 380,000 or so clones, roughly four fifths seen once. This clonotype was sampled from a human donor with acute or convalescent COVID-19. The donor label of this sample is uncertain. The J gene is TRBJ1-5, the V gene TRBV19; D call uncertain. Sequenced: peripheral blood. Written as DNA, the CDR3 is TGTGCCAGTAGTTCAATACCAACTCCAGGTGGACAGCCCCAGCATTTT. Encoded protein: CASSSIPTPGGQPQHF.